A single sample is the source of the 8 T cell receptor beta chains below, sequenced in a study of T cell changes during pregnancy in multiple sclerosis (dated by TCRdb to between 2018 and 2020). Library generation was performed with the immunoSEQ multiplex PCR assay. TCRdb's version of the immuneACCESS table is confined to in-frame rearrangements and falls short of the full clone set. An unresolved V gene accounts for under half of the shortfall where checked; the remainder is of unknown origin. For this sample the table gives tens of thousands of clones, of which under 95% were detected only once. The ten largest make up approximately 0.45% of the sample. The source was CD4+ T cells from peripheral blood mononuclear cells, collected after pregnancy. These receptors were obtained from a female donor with multiple sclerosis, enrolled in a pregnancy study.

V gene TRBV19 combines with J gene TRBJ1-2; 8 bases fit TRBD1. V shed 5 bases, J shed 4 bases, and the junction held 6 bases outside the gene matches. Per the germline V gene, CDR1 is LNHDA and CDR2 is SQIVND (reference sequence). This CDR3 region has 14 residues. CDR3 region: CASSSGGRTYGYTF. The CDR3 DNA reads as TGTGCCAGTAGTTCAGGGGGCAGGACCTATGGCTACACCTTC.

This clone was observed a single time. The chain carries TRBV28 and TRBJ2-4, with TRBD2 as a possible D gene (5 bases). Germline CDR1 and CDR2: MDHEN and SYDVKM. V lost 3 bases to trimming and J lost 6 bases, with 15 bases between them. The CDR3 extends over 15 amino acids. The CDR3 loop reads CASSFQRPIINIQYF. The CDR3 nucleotides read TGTGCCAGCAGTTTCCAGCGGCCGATAATAAACATTCAGTACTTC.

For this clone: One junction end does not reproduce the germline sequence, and a read error may be involved. The CDR3 bases are TGTGCCGGCGGGGACAGGTCCTTCGAGCAGTACTTC. It translates to CAGGDRSFEQYF. J is TRBJ2-7 and V is TRBV28, with 8 bases lining up with TRBD1. Germline V CDR1 and CDR2: MDHEN, SYDVKM. CDR3 length equals 12 residues.

This chain joins TRBV27 and TRBJ1-5; the D is unclear. CDR1 and CDR2 (germline): MNHEY, SMNVEV (reference sequence). This CDR3 has 14 residues. The germline V and J ends were trimmed by 6 bases and 4 bases, with 13 bases remaining between them. The CDR3 nucleotides read TGTGCCAGCAGGGTTAGCGGTCGGAATCAGCCCCAGCATTTT. This translates into CASRVSGRNQPQHF.

The chain joins TRBV10-3 to TRBJ1-5; 7 bases fit TRBD1. The V gene's germline CDR1 is ENHRY and CDR2 SYGVKD. CDR3 length: 15 residues. V lost 2 bases to trimming and J lost 0 bases; unmatched junction nucleotides: 1. Written as DNA, the CDR3 is TGTGCCATCAGTGAGGGACAGGATAGCAATCAGCCCCAGCATTTT. The encoded protein is CAISEGQDSNQPQHF.

This sequence joins TRBV27 and TRBJ2-2, with 7 nucleotides matching TRBD2. V shed 0 bases and J 1 base; nucleotides not matched to a gene: 5. The CDR3 sequence is 17 residues long. Germline CDR1 MNHEY, CDR2 SMNVEV (reference sequence). The CDR3 DNA reads as TGTGCCAGCAGTTTATCCGCGGGGGAGGGGAACACCGGGGAGCTGTTTTTT. It translates to CASSLSAGEGNTGELFF.

This chain connects TRBV7-2 to TRBJ1-1; 9 bases align to TRBD1. The V gene's germline CDR1 is SGHTA and CDR2 FQGNSA. The CDR3 runs 15 residues. V lost 2 bases and J lost 4; bases outside the gene matches: 5. DNA for the CDR3: TGTGCCAGCAGCTTACCCACAGGGGGCTCCACTGAAGCTTTCTTT. Translation: CASSLPTGGSTEAFF. The complete variable domain, with remaining parts taken from reference TRBV7-2 and TRBJ1-1, reads GAGVSQSPSNKVTEKGKDVELRCDPISGHTALYWYRQSLGQGLEFLIYFQGNSAPDKSGLPSDRFSAERTGGSVSTLTIQRTQQEDSAVYLCASSLPTGGSTEAFFGQGTRLTVV.

V gene TRBV27 combines with J gene TRBJ2-7, with D possibly TRBD1 on 6 matching bases. Germline loops: CDR1 MNHEY, CDR2 SMNVEV (reference sequence). CDR3 length: 14 residues. V was trimmed by 4 bases and J by 3 bases, leaving 13 bases between them. The CDR3 nucleotides are TGTGCCAGCAGTTCCTCCCCGACAGGCTACGAGCAGTACTTC. Translating gives CASSSSPTGYEQYF.